This is a list of T cell receptor beta chains from one sample in a study of blood T cell repertoires in COVID-19. TCRdb's copy holds only in-frame clones and misses some; the assay was immunoSEQ multiplex PCR. The data show about 240,000 clones, 82% seen once. Sequences were obtained from peripheral blood. The receptors were gathered from a woman aged 60 to 75 with active or convalescent COVID-19. The CDR3 runs from the conserved cysteine through the conserved F or W. Each record gives: clone size, J gene, V gene, D gene, CDR3 DNA, CDR3 protein. A D gene is named only where the DNA matches it firmly. Rows may omit the clone size; those that give it use once, few, many or a size class.

abundance: NA; j_gene: TRBJ1-2; v_gene: TRBV3-1/TRBV3-2; d_gene: TRBD1; CDR3nt: TGTGCCAGCAGCTTAGGGACAGGGGTTGGCTACACCTTC; CDR3aa: CASSLGTGVGYTF
abundance: few; j_gene: TRBJ2-7; v_gene: TRBV7-9; d_gene: TRBD1; CDR3nt: TGTGCCAGCAGCCCCCGGACAGGGAGCTCCTACGAGCAGTACTTC; CDR3aa: CASSPRTGSSYEQYF
abundance: NA; j_gene: TRBJ1-6; v_gene: TRBV6-5; d_gene: NA; CDR3nt: TGTGCCAGCAGTTACGAGGAAACCAATTCACCCCTCCACTTT; CDR3aa: CASSYEETNSPLHF
abundance: NA; j_gene: TRBJ2-1; v_gene: TRBV27; d_gene: NA; CDR3nt: TGTGCCAGCAGTCCGGAGGGCCTAGTCCCCAGTGAGCAGTTCTTC; CDR3aa: CASSPEGLVPSEQFF
abundance: once; j_gene: TRBJ2-7; v_gene: TRBV28; d_gene: NA; CDR3nt: TGTGCCAGCAGTTCCCCCAGGGCAGGCACGAACGAGCAGTACTTC; CDR3aa: CASSSPRAGTNEQYF
abundance: few; j_gene: TRBJ2-1; v_gene: TRBV7-3; d_gene: TRBD2; CDR3nt: TGTGCCAGCAGCTTAAGGGCTAGCGGGGGCACCTACAATGAGCAGTTCTTC; CDR3aa: CASSLRASGGTYNEQFF
abundance: NA; j_gene: TRBJ2-7; v_gene: TRBV19; d_gene: NA; CDR3nt: TGTGCCAGTAGTATCCCCGGACGGCCTCGGGGTGAGCAGTACTTC; CDR3aa: CASSIPGRPRGEQYF
abundance: NA; j_gene: TRBJ1-4; v_gene: TRBV14; d_gene: TRBD1; CDR3nt: TGTGCCAGCAGCCACCAGCCGGACAGGGTTCGTGAAAAACTGTTTTTT; CDR3aa: CASSHQPDRVREKLFF
abundance: NA; j_gene: TRBJ2-5; v_gene: TRBV29-1; d_gene: TRBD2; CDR3nt: TGCAGCGTTGCTAGCGGGGGGCAGGAGACCCAGTACTTC; CDR3aa: CSVASGGQETQYF
abundance: NA; j_gene: TRBJ1-2; v_gene: TRBV7-2; d_gene: TRBD1; CDR3nt: TGTGCCAGCAGCTGGAGGACAGGCCGCTATGGCTACACCTTC; CDR3aa: CASSWRTGRYGYTF
abundance: NA; j_gene: TRBJ2-3; v_gene: TRBV7-2; d_gene: NA; CDR3nt: TGTGCCAGCAGCCCATCCTCCCGGACAGATACGCAGTATTTT; CDR3aa: CASSPSSRTDTQYF